This T cell receptor beta chain was sequenced during a study of blood T cell repertoires in COVID-19. The CDR3 covers 14 residues. V was trimmed by 2 bases and J by 6 bases, leaving 13 bases between them. Germline CDR1 reads MNHEY; CDR2 reads SVGAGI. Method: immunoSEQ multiplex PCR; TCRdb's copy keeps in-frame clones and lacks some. The sample has roughly 100,000 clones; 70% to 90% are singletons. The sequence derives from an elderly woman with acute or convalescent COVID-19. The chain joins TRBV6-5 to TRBJ1-1; TRBD1 might be the D (5 bases). Sample: peripheral blood. The DNA for the CDR3 is TGTGCCAGCAGTTACCTGGGGCCCTACGCTGAAGCTTTCTTT. Its protein product is CASSYLGPYAEAFF.